These 6 T cell receptor beta chains came from one sample sequenced in a study of T cells in tuberculosis. Measured with immunoSEQ multiplex PCR; TCRdb has only the in-frame clones, and not every one. The table shows 40,000 to 45,000 clones, with around 94% occurring only once. Sequencing was performed on PBMCs. The receptor source for this set is a donor aged 10-29 years with latent tuberculosis or without tuberculosis infection. Some clones in this sample may be carry-over from other donors' samples.

The chain links TRBV7-8 to TRBJ1-1; 7 bases map to TRBD1. The germline CDR1 and CDR2 sequences are SGHVS and FQNEAQ. Trimming at V came to 5 bases and at J to 5 bases, leaving 17 bases not matched to a gene. The CDR3 spans 17 residues. As DNA, the CDR3 is TGTGCCAGCAGCCCAACCAAATCACAGGGGACCAGTACTGAAGCTTTCTTT. Amino acids: CASSPTKSQGTSTEAFF.

The rearrangement uses TRBV13 and TRBJ2-7, with 12 bases lining up with TRBD2. CDR1 and CDR2 from the germline V gene are PRHDT and FYEKMQ (reference sequence). The CDR3 loop spans 15 amino acids. V was clipped by 5 bases and J by 7 bases; unmatched bases: 9. The CDR3 here is CASSLRTSGIREQYF. The CDR3 DNA reads TGTGCCAGCAGCCTCCGGACTAGCGGGATAAGGGAGCAGTACTTC.

The chain joins TRBV28 to TRBJ1-3; D is unclear. This CDR3 has 13 amino acids. V was shortened by 6 bases and J by 4 bases, with 10 bases between the two germline ends. Germline V lookup: CDR1 MDHEN, CDR2 SYDVKM. The CDR3 protein is CASRFPGGNTIYF. The CDR3 nucleotides are TGTGCCAGCAGGTTCCCGGGGGGAAACACCATATATTTT.

The chain couples TRBV30 to TRBJ1-2; D might be TRBD1 (6 bases). CDR1 GTSNPN and CDR2 SVGIG come from the germline V gene (reference sequence). V was shortened by 2 bases and J by 5 bases, with 24 bases between the two germline ends. This CDR3 comprises 17 residues. The CDR3 loop is CAWSSLAPDRSLYGYTF. The CDR3 DNA follows: TGTGCCTGGAGTTCCCTAGCCCCGGACAGAAGTCTTTATGGCTACACCTTC. The variable domain in full, completed from reference TRBV30 and TRBJ1-2, reads SQTIHQWPATLVQPVGSPLSLECTVEGTSNPNLYWYRQAAGRGLQLLFYSVGIGQISSEVPQNLSASRPQDRQFILSSKKLLLSDSGFYLCAWSSLAPDRSLYGYTFGSGTRLTVV.

The chain is built from TRBV7-8 and TRBJ2-7; D is undetermined. Per germline, CDR1 SGHVS and CDR2 FQNEAQ. The CDR3 runs 14 residues. V gave up 2 bases and J gave up 1 base, with 9 bases separating them. The CDR3 DNA reads TGTGCCAGCAGCTTAAGTTACGGGTCCTACGAGCAGTACTTC. It yields the protein CASSLSYGSYEQYF. The whole variable domain, remainder taken from reference TRBV7-8 and TRBJ2-7, is GAGVSQSPRYKVAKRGQDVALRCDPISGHVSLFWYQQALGQGPEFLTYFQNEAQLDKSGLPSDRFFAERPEGSVSTLKIQRTQQEDSAVYLCASSLSYGSYEQYFGPGTRLTVT.

The chain recombines TRBV7-3 with TRBJ2-5; 12 bases agree with TRBD2. The CDR3 extends over 14 amino acids. V lost 4 bases, J lost 5 bases, and 2 bases stayed unmatched. The germline V gene has CDR1 SGHTA and CDR2 FQGTGA. CDR3 sequence reads: CASSSGTSGETQYF. CDR3 nucleotides: TGTGCCAGCAGCTCAGGGACTAGCGGGGAGACCCAGTACTTC.